Following are 18 T cell receptor beta chains from one sample sequenced in a study of blood T cell repertoires in COVID-19. TCRdb keeps only in-frame clones here, not all; method: immunoSEQ multiplex PCR. Of approximately 140,000 clones in the sample, approximately 80% were seen once. The material sequenced was peripheral blood. The receptor source for this set is a woman at least 80 years old in a cohort sampled during active or convalescent COVID-19.

The chain joins TRBV27 to TRBJ1-2; D gene unclear. This CDR3 region has 13 residues. CDR1 is MNHEY and CDR2 is SMNVEV in the germline V gene (reference sequence). Trimming shortened V by 0 bases and J by 8 bases, and 10 bases separated the two germline ends. The CDR3 nucleotides read TGTGCCAGCAGTTTATCGATCACATTAGGCTACACCTTC. Translated, it gives CASSLSITLGYTF.

The rearrangement joins TRBV5-3 to TRBJ2-3; maybe TRBD1 (6 bases). Being an ORF, TRBV5-3 has a function that is uncertain. Trimming removed 4 bases at V and 8 bases at J, with 11 bases between. The CDR3 contains 12 residues. This CDR3 reads CARSPLGATQYF. For the CDR3, the DNA is TGTGCCAGAAGCCCTTTGGGGGCTACGCAGTATTTT.

This chain uses TRBV27 with TRBJ2-3; TRBD2 matches 12 bases. The length of the CDR3 is 15 residues. The J segment lost 5 bases and the V segment lost 6 bases, leaving 6 bases of the junction unmatched. Germline loops: CDR1 MNHEY, CDR2 SMNVEV (reference sequence). The CDR3 DNA reads as TGTGCCAGCAGCCCTAGCGGGGGGGCCGTAGATACGCAGTATTTT. This encodes CASSPSGGAVDTQYF.

This clone is a singleton in its sample. The chain uses TRBV7-9 and TRBJ1-3; no reliable D call. This CDR3 spans 15 amino acids. CDR1 is SEHNR, CDR2 FQNEAQ, per germline (reference sequence). With 5 bases removed from V and 2 bases from J, the gap between germline ends came to 13 bases. CDR3 protein: CASSEYGITGNTIYF. For the CDR3, the DNA is TGTGCCAGCAGCGAATACGGGATAACTGGAAACACCATATATTTT. The full variable domain, its missing parts supplied by reference TRBV7-9 and TRBJ1-3, is DTGVSQNPRHKITKRGQNVTFRCDPISEHNRLYWYRQTLGQGPEFLTYFQNEAQLEKSRLLSDRFSAERPKGSFSTLEIQRTEQGDSAMYLCASSEYGITGNTIYFGEGSWLTVV.

The V gene is TRBV2, the J gene TRBJ1-4; D ambiguous. The CDR3 is made up of 12 amino acids. Trimming removed 3 bases from V and 8 bases from J, with 7 bases in between. In germline, CDR1 is SNHLY, CDR2 FYNNEI. For the CDR3, the DNA is TGTGCCAGCAGTGAGTCAGGAGAAAAACTGTTTTTT. Its translation: CASSESGEKLFF.

This CDR3 reads CASAGGMGTQYF. Here the CDR3 DNA reads TGTGCCAGCGCGGGGGGGATGGGGACCCAGTACTTC. This chain uses TRBV2 with TRBJ2-5, with TRBD2 identical over 9 bases. Germline V CDR1 and CDR2: SNHLY, FYNNEI. The CDR3 covers 12 residues. With V trimmed by 8 bases and J by 7 bases, 5 bases remained unmatched.

The rearrangement uses TRBV18 and TRBJ2-1, with D possibly TRBD2 on 6 matching bases. Deletions cut 3 bases from V and 5 bases from J, with 11 bases between. This CDR3 has 14 residues. Germline V gene sequence: CDR1 KGHSH, CDR2 LQKENI. CDR3 residues: CASSPRRDHNEQFF. The DNA of the CDR3 is TGTGCCAGCTCACCGAGGAGGGATCACAATGAGCAGTTCTTC.

This clone was found a few times. V is TRBV9 and J is TRBJ2-2; no firm D call. The CDR3 extends over 13 amino acids. Trimming shortened V by 4 bases and J by 6 bases, and 10 bases separated the two germline ends. Per the germline V gene, CDR1 is SGDLS and CDR2 is YYNGEE. The CDR3 DNA follows: TGTGCCAGCAGCCCCACTACCCCCGGGGAGCTGTTTTTT. This codes for CASSPTTPGELFF.

In this sample, this clone turned up a few times. The genes are TRBV19 and TRBJ1-2, with D perhaps TRBD1 (6 bases). Germline CDR1 LNHDA, CDR2 SQIVND (reference sequence). The CDR3 has 13 amino acids. Trimming left V 5 bases short and J 8 bases short, with 15 bases between. In DNA, the CDR3 is TGTGCCAGTAGTCAGAATCCAGGGGAGGGCTACACCTTC. It specifies CASSQNPGEGYTF.

The rearrangement links TRBV5-4 to TRBJ1-2; D gene unclear. The CDR3 is 15 amino acids. CDR1 and CDR2 from the germline V gene are SGHNT and YYREEE (reference sequence). Trimming took 0 bases from V and 3 from J, leaving 12 bases between them. CDR3 region: CASSLAARADYGYTF. The CDR3 DNA follows: TGTGCCAGCAGCTTGGCTGCGAGGGCCGACTATGGCTACACCTTC. Combining the CDR3 with reference TRBV5-4 and TRBJ1-2 gives the whole variable domain ETGVTQSPTHLIKTRGQQVTLRCSSQSGHNTVSWYQQALGQGPQFIFQYYREEENGRGNFPPRFSGLQFPNYSSELNVNALELDDSALYLCASSLAARADYGYTFGSGTRLTVV.

The chain is built from TRBV2 and TRBJ2-7; tentative D call: TRBD2 (5 bases). CDR3 size: 14 residues. Trimming removed 5 bases from V and 2 bases from J, with 13 bases in between. CDR1 and CDR2 (germline): SNHLY, FYNNEI. The CDR3 reads CASSSGRGTYEQYV. Written as DNA, the CDR3 is TGTGCCAGCAGTTCTGGGAGAGGGACCTACGAGCAGTACGTC.

The CDR3 DNA is TGTGCCAGCAGTGACAGGGAGGATGAAGCTTTCTTT. Its protein product is CASSDREDEAFF. The chain combines TRBV25-1 with TRBJ1-1, with D tentatively TRBD1 (5 bases). V was trimmed by 3 bases and J by 7 bases, leaving 9 bases between them. This CDR3 spans 12 amino acids. The germline V gene encodes CDR1 MGHDK and CDR2 SYGVNS. Drawing the rest from reference TRBV25-1 and TRBJ1-1, the complete variable domain is EADIYQTPRYLVIGTGKKITLECSQTMGHDKMYWYQQDPGMELHLIHYSYGVNSTEKGDLSSESTVSRIRTEHFPLTLESARPSHTSQYLCASSDREDEAFFGQGTRLTVV.

CDR3 protein: CASSSEVRGGYGYTF. CDR3 nucleotide sequence: TGCGCCAGCAGCAGTGAGGTTAGGGGTGGATATGGCTACACCTTC. The chain is built from TRBV5-1 and TRBJ1-2; weak D call: TRBD1 (5 bases). CDR3 size: 15 residues. Trimming left V 4 bases short and J 5 bases short, with 18 bases between. The germline V gene encodes CDR1 SGHRS and CDR2 YFSETQ. Filled out from reference TRBV5-1 and TRBJ1-2, the complete variable domain reads KAGVTQTPRYLIKTRGQQVTLSCSPISGHRSVSWYQQTPGQGLQFLFEYFSETQRNKGNFPGRFSGRQFSNSRSEMNVSTLELGDSALYLCASSSEVRGGYGYTFGSGTRLTVV.

The rearrangement joins TRBV25-1 to TRBJ1-4, with 7 bases identical to TRBD1. The length of the CDR3 is 15 residues. The trim removed 5 bases at V and 5 bases at J, leaving 8 bases unmatched. CDR1 MGHDK and CDR2 SYGVNS come from the germline V gene. Here the CDR3 DNA reads TGTGCCAGCAGTAACCCCGGGACAGTAAATGAAAAACTGTTTTTT. Residues: CASSNPGTVNEKLFF.

This chain links TRBV5-1 with TRBJ2-7, with TRBD2 matching 10 bases. Unmatched junction bases numbered 6, after V lost 3 bases and J lost 0 bases. This CDR3 contains 16 residues. Per germline, CDR1 SGHRS and CDR2 YFSETQ. In DNA form, the CDR3 reads TGCGCCAGCAGCTACGAACTAGCGGGGTTCTCCTACGAGCAGTACTTC. Amino acid sequence: CASSYELAGFSYEQYF.

The CDR3 DNA sequence: TGCGCCAGCAGCTTGCGGGCAGGGTCGGAGACCCAGTACTTC. Its translation: CASSLRAGSETQYF. The chain links TRBV5-1 to TRBJ2-5; the D gene is possibly TRBD1 (5 bases). The length of the CDR3 is 14 residues. Trimming took off 1 base at V and 5 bases at J, with 12 bases between the two ends. The germline V gene encodes CDR1 SGHRS and CDR2 YFSETQ. Variable domain in full (rest from reference TRBV5-1 and TRBJ2-5): KAGVTQTPRYLIKTRGQQVTLSCSPISGHRSVSWYQQTPGQGLQFLFEYFSETQRNKGNFPGRFSGRQFSNSRSEMNVSTLELGDSALYLCASSLRAGSETQYFGPGTRLLVL.

The chain couples TRBV7-2 to TRBJ1-3; 8 bases are a match to TRBD1. Germline CDR1 is SGHTA and CDR2 is FQGNSA. The CDR3 runs 15 residues. Losses at the gene ends were 5 bases for V and 0 bases for J; bases not matched to a gene: 3. CDR3 residues: CASSTGGFSGNTIYF. In DNA form, the CDR3 reads TGTGCCAGCAGCACAGGGGGGTTCTCTGGAAACACCATATATTTT. The full variable domain, with the rest looked up from reference TRBV7-2 and TRBJ1-3, is GAGVSQSPSNKVTEKGKDVELRCDPISGHTALYWYRQSLGQGLEFLIYFQGNSAPDKSGLPSDRFSAERTGGSVSTLTIQRTQQEDSAVYLCASSTGGFSGNTIYFGEGSWLTVV.

The chain links TRBV5-5 to TRBJ1-4; TRBD1 matches at 7 bases. Germline-derived CDR1 and CDR2 are SGHKS and YYEKEE (reference sequence). The trim removed 4 bases at V and 0 bases at J, leaving 9 bases unmatched. CDR3 length equals 17 residues. The CDR3 nucleotides are TGTGCCAGCAGCCTAGGGACAGCCCTAACAACTAATGAAAAACTGTTTTTT. Its translation: CASSLGTALTTNEKLFF. Drawing the rest from reference TRBV5-5 and TRBJ1-4, the complete variable domain is DAGVTQSPTHLIKTRGQQVTLRCSPISGHKSVSWYQQVLGQGPQFIFQYYEKEERGRGNFPDRFSARQFPNYSSELNVNALLLGDSALYLCASSLGTALTTNEKLFFGSGTQLSVL.